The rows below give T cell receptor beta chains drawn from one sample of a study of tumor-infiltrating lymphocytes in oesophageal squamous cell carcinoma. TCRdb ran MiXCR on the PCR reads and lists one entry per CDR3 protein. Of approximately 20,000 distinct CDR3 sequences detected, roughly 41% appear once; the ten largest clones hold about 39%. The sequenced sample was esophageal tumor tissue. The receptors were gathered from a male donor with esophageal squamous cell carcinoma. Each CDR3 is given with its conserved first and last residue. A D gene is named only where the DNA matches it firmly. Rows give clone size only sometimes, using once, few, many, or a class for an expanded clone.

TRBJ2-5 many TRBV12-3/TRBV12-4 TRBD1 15 TGTGCCAGCAACCTCGGACAGGGGATCCAAGAGACCCAGTACTTC CASNLGQGIQETQYF
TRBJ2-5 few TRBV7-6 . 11 TGTGCCAGCAGCCCTGGTGGGACCCAGTACTTC CASSPGGTQYF
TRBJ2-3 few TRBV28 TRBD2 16 TGTGCCAGCAGTTCGACTAGCGGGAGGGAGGCAGATACGCAGTATTTT CASSSTSGREADTQYF
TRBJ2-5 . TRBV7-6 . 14 TGTGCCAGCAGCTTAGGCGGACTGCCAGAGACCCAGTACTTC CASSLGGLPETQYF
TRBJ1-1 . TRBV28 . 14 TGTGCCAGCGTCCGGGACAAGATGAACACTGAAGCTTTCTTT CASVRDKMNTEAFF
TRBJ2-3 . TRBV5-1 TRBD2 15 TGCGCCAGCAGCCAGACTAGCGGGGGGACAGATACGCAGTATTTT CASSQTSGGTDTQYF
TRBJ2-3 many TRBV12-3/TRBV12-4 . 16 TGTGCCAGCAGCCCCCCCGGCGTGCGTCTAACAGATACGCAGTATTTT CASSPPGVRLTDTQYF
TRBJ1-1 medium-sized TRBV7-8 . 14 TGTGCCAGCAGCTTAGCGCGGAGAGACACTGAAGCTTTCTTT CASSLARRDTEAFF
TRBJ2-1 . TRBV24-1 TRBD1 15 TGTGCCACCAGTGCCGGGACAGGGGGCTCAAATGAGCAGTTCTTC CATSAGTGGSNEQFF
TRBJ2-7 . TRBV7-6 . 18 TGTGCCAGCAGCTTAGGCCCCAGTGGGCAGGGGCCCTCCTACGAGCAGTACTTC CASSLGPSGQGPSYEQYF
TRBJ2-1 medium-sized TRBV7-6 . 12 TGTGCCAGCAGCGACGGACACAATGAGCAGTTCTTC CASSDGHNEQFF
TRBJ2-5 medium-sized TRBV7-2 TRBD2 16 TGTGCCAGCAGCTTAGAACTAGCGGGAGGGGATGAGACCCAGTACTTC CASSLELAGGDETQYF
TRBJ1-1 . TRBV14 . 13 TGTGCCAGCAGCCAAGGGGTGGGCACTGAAGCTTTCTTT CASSQGVGTEAFF
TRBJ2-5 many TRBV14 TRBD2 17 TGTGCCAGCAGCCAAGTGGCTAGCGGGGTTCCCCAAGAGACCCAGTACTTC CASSQVASGVPQETQYF
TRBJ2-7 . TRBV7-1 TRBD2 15 TGTGCCAGCAGCAAGATGGGGGGGAAGAATTCACCCCTCCACTTC CASSKMGGKNSPLHF
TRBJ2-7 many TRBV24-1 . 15 TGTGCCACCAGTGACCCCGCTGGTCTCGACCACGAGCAGTACTTC CATSDPAGLDHEQYF
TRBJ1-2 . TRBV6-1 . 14 TGTGCCAGCAGCCTCGGATTGGCTAACTATGGCTACACCTTC CASSLGLANYGYTF